The clone carrying this T cell receptor beta chain occurred many times. Its matching antigen is unknown. These data are taken from a study of Graves' ophthalmopathy and Graves' hyperthyroidism. RNA served as the template for amplifying TCR beta CDR3 regions. RT-PCR was first run with HTBI primers, then multiplex PCR in a second round. From the multiplex PCR reads, TCRdb called clonotypes with MiXCR, one entry per CDR3 protein. This sample has over a million distinct CDR3 sequences, with 35% to 45% found just once. Lactation, pregnancy, uncontrolled infections and other autoimmune diseases were all grounds for excluding patients. CDR1 SQVTM and CDR2 ANQGSEA come from the germline V gene. This CDR3 comprises 15 residues. Trimming stripped 7 bases from V and 6 bases from J, with 24 bases between. Notes on the study in general: Blood samples also showed most expanded thyroid clonotypes exceeding 0.001 frequency.

Sequencing used peripheral blood or thyroid tissue (not recorded which). The V gene is TRBV29-1, the J gene TRBJ1-2; a weak D match, TRBD1 (5 bases). This receptor was obtained from an adult man with Graves' hyperthyroidism. Here the CDR3 DNA reads TGCAGCGACCGTGATGGGGACTATATAAAAAATGGCTACACCTTC. Residues: CSDRDGDYIKNGYTF.